This TCR beta chain was identified in a study of radiation and T cells in renal cell carcinoma. Clones were read by immunoSEQ multiplex PCR, and TCRdb kept only the in-frame ones, dropping some. This table holds around 64,000 clones, about three quarters found once. CDR1 and CDR2 from the germline V gene are SGHVS and FQNEAQ. CDR3 length: 16 residues. With 6 bases removed from V and 4 bases from J, the gap between germline ends came to 21 bases. The time point was: baseline pretreatment blood. Documented treatment: 15 Gy SBRT to primary tumor, nephrectomy 4 weeks later. The V and J genes are TRBV7-8 and TRBJ2-5; D is perhaps TRBD2 (5 bases). Material: blood, obtained from a patient whose treatment included radiotherapy and nephrectomy. The TCR originated in a man in his 60s with renal cell carcinoma. The CDR3 protein is CASRSPLTGEGETQYF. CDR3 nucleotides: TGTGCCAGCAGGTCCCCGCTCACCGGGGAAGGAGAGACCCAGTACTTC.